A selection of T cell receptor beta chains follows, all from one sample in a study of shared clonotypes between healthy human individuals. Libraries were prepared by immunoSEQ multiplex PCR; TCRdb keeps only in-frame clonotypes and omits some of them. The table shows about 2.2 million clones, with 90% to 95% occurring only once. Source material: naive CD8+ T cells from PBMCs. The receptors stem from a man younger than 30 in good health. Some clones in this sample may be carry-over from other donors' samples. CDR3s include the opening cysteine and the closing phenylalanine or tryptophan. Each record gives: CDR3 protein, V gene, J gene.

CDR3: CASSHPGLAGVDEQFF
V: TRBV4-3
J: TRBJ2-1

CDR3: CASGVLASYEQYF
V: TRBV27
J: TRBJ2-7

CDR3: CASSSGLEGPQETQYF
V: TRBV7-9
J: TRBJ2-5

CDR3: CASSFAGNTYEQYF
V: TRBV7-9
J: TRBJ2-7

CDR3: CASSREDNQPQHF
V: TRBV4-1
J: TRBJ1-5

CDR3: CAISGGNSGNTIYF
V: TRBV10-3
J: TRBJ1-3

CDR3: CAWSAIDWIMNTEAFF
V: TRBV30
J: TRBJ1-1

CDR3: CASTDSSYEQYF
V: TRBV7-9
J: TRBJ2-7

CDR3: CASSSRDYDEQFF
V: TRBV19
J: TRBJ2-1

CDR3: CASSLFIRGMNTEAFF
V: TRBV5-1
J: TRBJ1-1

CDR3: CASRDRGDMNTEAFF
V: TRBV27
J: TRBJ1-1

CDR3: CARSLARGRPGKYEQYF
V: TRBV5-3
J: TRBJ2-7

CDR3: CASGEEGYGYTF
V: TRBV9
J: TRBJ1-2

CDR3: CASRITSSLTEAFF
V: TRBV11-2
J: TRBJ1-1

CDR3: CASSRGTAGDGYTF
V: TRBV11-2
J: TRBJ1-2

CDR3: CATTWEDLNTGELFF
V: TRBV6-6
J: TRBJ2-2

CDR3: CATLAGWGEQYF
V: TRBV27
J: TRBJ2-7

CDR3: CASSLSPGPYEQYF
V: TRBV28
J: TRBJ2-7

CDR3: CASSLTARQPQHF
V: TRBV27
J: TRBJ1-5

CDR3: CAISAGQGQGLSSGNTIYF
V: TRBV10-3
J: TRBJ1-3

CDR3: CASSLTAFNEQFF
V: TRBV28
J: TRBJ2-1

CDR3: CASNDFSGSWSGELFF
V: TRBV19
J: TRBJ2-2

CDR3: CASSGVLSRRTASYGYTF
V: TRBV25-1
J: TRBJ1-2

CDR3: CASSARGAAPTDTQYF
V: TRBV9
J: TRBJ2-3

CDR3: CASSLVGPRGSDTQYF
V: TRBV7-9
J: TRBJ2-3